This T cell receptor (beta chain) was documented in a study of T cells in Graves' hyperthyroidism and ophthalmopathy. Study results and limitations: Most thyroid clonotypes expanded above 0.001 appeared in blood too. In simple terms, a model built on 13 V-J features told ophthalmopathy apart from stable hyperthyroidism.

The source material, RNA transcripts, was used to amplify TCR beta CDR3 regions. HTBI primers were the set used in a first-round RT-PCR of the TCR CDR3. Using its own MiXCR run on the multiplex PCR reads, TCRdb lists one record per CDR3 protein. The table shows a few hundred thousand distinct CDR3 sequences, with less than 15% occurring only once. These patients, aged 18 to 65, had recently diagnosed hyperthyroidism lasting under 2 months. The length of the CDR3 is 14 residues. The V gene's germline CDR1 is LGHDT and CDR2 YNNKEL (reference sequence). The V end lost 3 bases, the J end lost 2 bases, and 10 bases lay between the germline ends. This clonotype was seen at least ten times. Its antigen is as yet unknown.

The rearrangement joins TRBV3-1 to TRBJ1-1; D uncertain. Source material: blood. This clonotype was sampled from a woman aged 40 to 50 with Graves' hyperthyroidism. The CDR3 nucleotides are TGTGCCAGCAGCCAGGCGGCAGATAACACTGAAGCTTTCTTT. This translates into CASSQAADNTEAFF.